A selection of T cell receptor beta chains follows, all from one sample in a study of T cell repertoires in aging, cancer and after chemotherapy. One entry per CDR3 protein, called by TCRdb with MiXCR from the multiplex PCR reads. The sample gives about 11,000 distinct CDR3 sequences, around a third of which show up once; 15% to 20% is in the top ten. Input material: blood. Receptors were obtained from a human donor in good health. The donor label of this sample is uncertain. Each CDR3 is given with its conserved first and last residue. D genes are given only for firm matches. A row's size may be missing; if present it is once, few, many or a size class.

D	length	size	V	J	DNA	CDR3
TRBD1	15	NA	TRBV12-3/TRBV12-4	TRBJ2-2	TGTGCCAGCAGTTTGCAGGGGGCGTCTGCCGGGGAGCTGTTTTTT	CASSLQGASAGELFF
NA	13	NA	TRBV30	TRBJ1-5	TGTGCCTGGAGTGTGGGGAGCAATCAGCCCCAGCATTTT	CAWSVGSNQPQHF
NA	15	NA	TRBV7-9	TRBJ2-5	TGTGCCAGCAGCTTAGCGGTTGGCTGGCAAGAGACCCAGTACTTC	CASSLAVGWQETQYF
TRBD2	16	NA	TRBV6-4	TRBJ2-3	TGTGCCAGCAGTGACGATTCTAGCGGGGGCACAGATACGCAGTATTTT	CASSDDSSGGTDTQYF
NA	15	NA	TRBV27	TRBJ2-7	TGTGCCAGCAGATCCGCCGGGACTCCCACACACGAGCAGTACTTC	CASRSAGTPTHEQYF
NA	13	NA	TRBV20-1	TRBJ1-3	TGCAGTGCTAGGGTAGGGACTGGAAACACCATATATTTT	CSARVGTGNTIYF
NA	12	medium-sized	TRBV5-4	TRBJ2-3	TGTGCCAGCAGCACAGTCACAGATACGCAGTATTTT	CASSTVTDTQYF
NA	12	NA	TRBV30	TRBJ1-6	TGTGCCTGGAGTGTACTTAATTCACCCCTCCACTTT	CAWSVLNSPLHF
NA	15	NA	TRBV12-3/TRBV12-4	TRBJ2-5	TGTGCCAGCAGACCAAAGGGAGGGGGGGAAGAGACCCAGTACTTC	CASRPKGGGEETQYF
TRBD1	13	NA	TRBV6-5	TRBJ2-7	TGTGCCAGCTGGGACAGGAGCTCCTACGAGCAGTACTTC	CASWDRSSYEQYF
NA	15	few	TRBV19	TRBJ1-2	TGTGCCAGTAGTATAAGTGGCCGGGCATCGGATGGCTACACCTTC	CASSISGRASDGYTF
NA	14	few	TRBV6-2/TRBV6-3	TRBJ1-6	TGTGCCAGCAGTTACAGGACAGCAAATTCACCCCTCCACTTT	CASSYRTANSPLHF
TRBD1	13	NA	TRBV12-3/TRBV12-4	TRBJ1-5	TGTGCCAGCGCCAGGGGGGGAAATCAGCCCCAGCATTTT	CASARGGNQPQHF
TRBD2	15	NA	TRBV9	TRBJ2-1	TGTGCCAGCAGCCCCACTAGCGGGAGAGGGAATGAGCAGTTCTTC	CASSPTSGRGNEQFF
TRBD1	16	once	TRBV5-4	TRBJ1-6	TGTGCCAGCAGCTCGGAGCTCGGGACAGGTTTTTCACCCCTCCACTTT	CASSSELGTGFSPLHF
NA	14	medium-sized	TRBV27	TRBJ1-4	TGTGCCAGCAGTTTACGGGGGCACGGGCAAAAACTGTTTTTT	CASSLRGHGQKLFF
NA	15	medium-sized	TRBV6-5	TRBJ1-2	TGTGCCAGCAGTTACTCGACGTCAGTTAAAGGCGGCTACACCTTC	CASSYSTSVKGGYTF
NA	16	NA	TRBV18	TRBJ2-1	TGTGCCAGCTCACCAATTCGACAGGTGGCTGACAATGAGCAGTTCTTC	CASSPIRQVADNEQFF
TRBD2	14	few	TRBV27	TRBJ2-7	TGTGCCAGCTCCGGGACTAGCGGGATCTACGAGCAGTACTTC	CASSGTSGIYEQYF
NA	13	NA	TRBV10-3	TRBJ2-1	TGTGCCAGCAGCACACGAACTTACAATGAGCAGTTCTTC	CASSTRTYNEQFF
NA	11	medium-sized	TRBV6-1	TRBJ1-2	TGTGCCAGCACACAAGACTATGGCTACACCTTC	CASTQDYGYTF
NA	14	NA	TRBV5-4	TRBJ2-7	TGTGCCAGCAGCGCCCCCGCTCCAACCTACGAGCAGTACTTC	CASSAPAPTYEQYF
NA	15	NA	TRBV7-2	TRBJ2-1	TGTGCCAGCAGCTTAATTGGCGGAACGTACAATGAGCAGTTCTTC	CASSLIGGTYNEQFF
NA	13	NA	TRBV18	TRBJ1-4	TGTGCCAGCTCACACGGGGACGTTGAAAAACTGTTTTTT	CASSHGDVEKLFF
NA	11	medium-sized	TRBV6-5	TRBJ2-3	TGTGCCAGCAGGGAGGACACTCGTTGGTATTTT	CASREDTRWYF
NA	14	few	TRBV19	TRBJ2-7	TGTGCCAGTTCTGGAGTCGCGGGAAATGGGGAGCAGTACTTC	CASSGVAGNGEQYF
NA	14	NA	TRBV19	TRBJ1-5	TGTGCCAGTAGTGCGGCGGGACTCAATCAGCCCCAGCATTTT	CASSAAGLNQPQHF